The clone carrying this TCR beta chain was observed a single time. The data were obtained in a study of blood T cell repertoires in COVID-19. This table comes from immunoSEQ multiplex PCR, and its TCRdb copy is limited to in-frame clones, with some not included. The sample holds more than 85,000 clones, roughly 87% seen once. Source material: peripheral blood. The clonotype originates from a human donor in a cohort sampled during active COVID-19.

The CDR3 sequence is CASSQDRASFGYTF. As DNA, the CDR3 is TGTGCCAGCAGCCAAGACAGGGCTAGCTTCGGCTACACCTTC. The V call is TRBV5-4, the J call TRBJ1-2, with TRBD1 matching 7 bases. The CDR3 sequence is 14 residues long. V lost 4 bases to trimming and J lost 8 bases; unmatched junction nucleotides: 11. Germline CDR1 reads SGHNT; CDR2 reads YYREEE (reference sequence). Full variable domain (missing parts from reference TRBV5-4 and TRBJ1-2): ETGVTQSPTHLIKTRGQQVTLRCSSQSGHNTVSWYQQALGQGPQFIFQYYREEENGRGNFPPRFSGLQFPNYSSELNVNALELDDSALYLCASSQDRASFGYTFGSGTRLTVV.